These 28 T cell receptor beta chains originate from one sample sequenced in a study of blood T cell repertoires in COVID-19. Profiled with immunoSEQ multiplex PCR; TCRdb holds only in-frame clones, not every one. The sample comprises approximately 300,000 clones, over 85% of which are singletons, and approximately 2% rests with the top ten. The specimen was peripheral blood. The receptors stem from a woman in her twenties or thirties with COVID-19, enrolled during active disease.

This clone was observed once. This sequence joins TRBV4-1 and TRBJ1-3; 8 positions agree with TRBD1. The CDR3 has 19 amino acids. Per germline, CDR1 MGHRA and CDR2 YSYEKL. The trim removed 0 bases at V and 0 bases at J, leaving 10 bases unmatched. The CDR3 nucleotides are TGCGCCAGCAGCCAAGAAACAGGGGGGTACCAGAGCTCTGGAAACACCATATATTTT. This codes for CASSQETGGYQSSGNTIYF.

The CDR3 nucleotides read TGTGCCAGCAGTTACGCCGGGGGGGCCTTTGAGCAGTTCTTC. Translating it yields CASSYAGGAFEQFF. The chain has TRBV6-2 or TRBV6-3 and TRBJ2-1; 8 bases align to TRBD2. The CDR3 consists of 14 residues. V lost 2 bases and J lost 9; bases outside the gene matches: 6. Germline-derived CDR1 and CDR2 are MNHEY and SVGEGT.

The CDR3 DNA reads as TGTGCCACCAGTGATGGCAATGGACGGGGCACTGAAGCTTTCTTT. Its protein is CATSDGNGRGTEAFF. The V call is TRBV24-1, the J call TRBJ1-1; D ambiguous. The V end was cut by 3 bases, the J end by 4 bases, with 14 bases between. The CDR3 is made up of 15 amino acids. Germline lookup yields CDR1 KGHDR and CDR2 SFDVKD.

The chain uses TRBV12-5 and TRBJ1-1, with D perhaps TRBD1 (6 bases). Germline V CDR1 and CDR2: LGHNT, FRNRAP. The CDR3 is made up of 15 amino acids. V lost 7 bases and J 1 base, leaving 16 bases between the germline ends. The CDR3 loop reads CASVSPGHQNTEAFF. The CDR3, as DNA: TGTGCTAGTGTCTCACCGGGACATCAGAACACTGAAGCTTTCTTT. Complete variable domain (other parts from reference TRBV12-5 and TRBJ1-1): DARVTQTPRHKVTEMGQEVTMRCQPILGHNTVFWYRQTMMQGLELLAYFRNRAPLDDSGMPKDRFSAEMPDATLATLKIQPSEPRDSAVYFCASVSPGHQNTEAFFGQGTRLTVV.

The chain is built from TRBV3-1 (or the pseudogene TRBV3-2) and TRBJ2-7; 10 nucleotides line up with TRBD1. This CDR3 region has 19 residues. Germline CDR1 is LGHDT and CDR2 is YNNKEL (reference sequence). V gave up 0 bases and J gave up 2 bases; unmatched junction bases: 13. The CDR3 spells CASSQDRHLTGGDPYEQYF. CDR3 in DNA: TGTGCCAGCAGCCAAGACCGTCACCTGACAGGGGGCGACCCCTACGAGCAGTACTTC.

The chain has TRBV24-1 and TRBJ2-2; D possibly corresponds to TRBD1 (6 bases). V was trimmed by 5 bases and J by 6 bases, leaving 12 bases between them. The CDR3 is 14 residues long. Per the germline V gene, CDR1 is KGHDR and CDR2 is SFDVKD. The CDR3 sequence: CATSGIQGSGELFF. CDR3 sequence (DNA): TGTGCCACCAGTGGAATTCAGGGGTCCGGGGAGCTGTTTTTT.

The chain couples TRBV6-5 to TRBJ1-1, with D perhaps TRBD1 (5 bases). The CDR3 is 14 amino acids. Germline loops: CDR1 MNHEY, CDR2 SVGAGI. Trimming pared 4 bases from V and 6 bases from J, leaving 15 bases between. DNA for the CDR3: TGTGCCAGCAGTTTCGGGGGAATTGGCGCTGAAGCTTTCTTT. As protein: CASSFGGIGAEAFF.

The chain couples TRBV6-5 to TRBJ2-2; 8 positions match TRBD1. Germline trimming cut 5 bases from V and 5 bases from J; bases unmatched to any gene: 4. This CDR3 is built from 14 residues. The germline CDR1 and CDR2 sequences are MNHEY and SVGAGI. CDR3 nucleotides: TGTGCCAGCAGTAGGGACAGGTATACCGGGGAGCTGTTTTTT. This gives the protein CASSRDRYTGELFF.

V usage is TRBV4-1 and J usage is TRBJ1-1; TRBD1 aligns across 7 bases. With 1 base clipped from V and 3 bases from J, the junction kept 11 bases outside the gene matches. The CDR3 length is 17 residues. Germline V gives CDR1 MGHRA, CDR2 YSYEKL. CDR3 DNA sequence: TGCGCCAGCAGCCAAGTGGCTCAGGGGGGTATATACACTGAAGCTTTCTTT. It encodes CASSQVAQGGIYTEAFF.

This clone was seen just once. The chain has TRBV4-3 and TRBJ1-1, with TRBD1 matching 8 bases. V dropped 2 bases and J dropped 1; count of bases not matched to a gene: 6. This CDR3 has 16 amino acids. Germline CDR1 reads LGHNA; CDR2 reads YSLEER. The chain's CDR3 is CASSQRQGIPNTEAFF. In nucleotides, the CDR3 is TGCGCCAGCAGCCAAAGACAGGGGATCCCGAACACTGAAGCTTTCTTT.

The rearrangement joins TRBV2 to TRBJ1-6; D ambiguous. CDR1 is SNHLY, CDR2 FYNNEI, per germline. V was cut by 4 bases and J by 7 bases, with 11 bases left in between. The CDR3 has 14 amino acids. The CDR3 DNA is TGTGCCAGCAGTGTTTACAGTCAGAATTCACCCCTCCACTTT. This encodes CASSVYSQNSPLHF.

V gene TRBV5-6 combines with J gene TRBJ2-7; 8 bases are a match to TRBD1. CDR1 SGHDT and CDR2 YYEEEE come from the germline V gene. The CDR3 covers 13 residues. With 2 bases clipped from V and 3 bases from J, the junction kept 1 base outside the gene matches. CDR3 amino acids: CASSFGTGYEQYF. The CDR3 bases are TGTGCCAGCAGCTTCGGGACAGGCTACGAGCAGTACTTC. Full variable domain (remainder filled in from reference TRBV5-6 and TRBJ2-7): DAGVTQSPTHLIKTRGQQVTLRCSPKSGHDTVSWYQQALGQGPQFIFQYYEEEERQRGNFPDRFSGHQFPNYSSELNVNALLLGDSALYLCASSFGTGYEQYFGPGTRLTVT.

The genes are TRBV15 and TRBJ1-2, with 10 bases identical to TRBD1. CDR1 and CDR2 from the germline V gene are LNHNV and YYDKDF (reference sequence). The CDR3 is 14 amino acids. J was trimmed by 4 bases and V by 6 bases; bases with no gene match: 5. The CDR3 coding sequence is TGTGCCACCAGGTCGACAGGGGGCGGCTATGGCTACACCTTC. Protein: CATRSTGGGYGYTF.

The chain links TRBV6-5 to TRBJ1-6; maybe TRBD1 (5 bases). The CDR3 length is 14 residues. CDR1 and CDR2 (germline): MNHEY, SVGAGI. V lost 7 bases to trimming and J lost 6 bases, with 13 bases between them. The CDR3 DNA reads as TGTGCCAGCATCAAAGACAGCCTTAATTCACCCCTCCACTTT. Encoded protein: CASIKDSLNSPLHF.

This chain links TRBV5-6 with TRBJ1-4; 7 nucleotides match TRBD1. Germline loops: CDR1 SGHDT, CDR2 YYEEEE. V lost 1 base to trimming and J lost 3 bases; unmatched junction nucleotides: 3. The CDR3 runs to 15 residues. CDR3 bases: TGTGCCAGCAGCTTGTTAAGGGGGCCTAATGAAAAACTGTTTTTT. It codes for CASSLLRGPNEKLFF.

The CDR3 nucleotides read TGCAGCGTTGGGGAGGGCCCAACTAATGAAAAACTGTTTTTT. As protein: CSVGEGPTNEKLFF. This chain links TRBV29-1 with TRBJ1-4; D is unclear. Between the trimmed V and J ends, which lost 4 bases and 0 bases, there was a span of 9 bases. The CDR3 totals 14 residues. Germline values: CDR1 SQVTM, CDR2 ANQGSEA.

The chain recombines TRBV5-4 with TRBJ2-5; D remains ambiguous. This CDR3 is 13 amino acids long. Trimming shortened V by 0 bases and J by 2 bases, and 5 bases separated the two germline ends. Germline CDR1 and CDR2: SGHNT and YYREEE (reference sequence). In nucleotides, the CDR3 is TGTGCCAGCAGCTTGGTTTATCAAGAGACCCAGTACTTC. It is translated as CASSLVYQETQYF.

The CDR3, as DNA: TGTGCCAGCAGTGCAGTGAACACTGAAGCTTTCTTT. Encoded protein: CASSAVNTEAFF. J is TRBJ1-1 and V is TRBV9; no firm D call. The length of the CDR3 is 12 residues. V was pared by 5 bases and J by 0 bases, with 5 bases between. Germline CDR1 and CDR2: SGDLS and YYNGEE.

Only one count was recorded for this clone. The chain joins TRBV6-1 to TRBJ1-6; D perhaps matches TRBD1 (5 bases). Germline CDR1 reads MNHNS; CDR2 reads SASEGT. The length of the CDR3 is 13 residues. V lost 3 bases, J lost 10 bases, and 10 bases lay in between. CDR3 DNA sequence: TGTGCCAGCAGTGAGCGGGGGAGATCACCCCTCCACTTT. It translates to CASSERGRSPLHF.

The chain joins TRBV5-5 to TRBJ1-1, with 7 bases aligning to TRBD1. The CDR3 has 11 amino acids. CDR1 and CDR2 (germline): SGHKS, YYEKEE (reference sequence). J gave up 10 bases and V 6 bases, and 6 bases lay outside the gene matches. CDR3 residues: CASISTGRAFF. In DNA form, the CDR3 reads TGTGCCAGCATCTCGACAGGGAGAGCTTTCTTT.

Concerning this clone: Other DNA sequences in this sample translate to the same CDR3. This chain links TRBV5-1 with TRBJ1-2; 7 nucleotides align to TRBD1. The germline gives CDR1 SGHRS, CDR2 YFSETQ. With V trimmed by 3 bases and J by 2 bases, 4 bases remained unmatched. The CDR3 contains 14 residues. The CDR3 sequence: CASSSAGQNYGYTF. In DNA form, the CDR3 reads TGCGCCAGCAGCTCCGCGGGACAGAACTATGGCTACACCTTC.

A single count supports this clone. CDR3 bases: TGTGCCTGGAGTCCCGTCGTAGCGGGCGAGCAGTACTTC. It specifies CAWSPVVAGEQYF. The rearrangement links TRBV30 to TRBJ2-7, with 7 bases aligning to TRBD2. The germline V gene encodes CDR1 GTSNPN and CDR2 SVGIG (reference sequence). Trimming cost V 2 bases and J 6 bases; bases outside gene matches: 7. The CDR3 spans 13 residues.

The V call is TRBV3-1 (or the pseudogene TRBV3-2), the J call TRBJ1-1; 8 bases are a match to TRBD1. The germline V gene has CDR1 LGHDT and CDR2 YNNKEL (reference sequence). There are 17 residues in the CDR3. After removal of 4 bases from V and 0 bases from J, the junction contained 10 bases not matched to a gene. CDR3 amino acids: CASSPLGTGNMNTEAFF. As DNA, the CDR3 is TGTGCCAGCAGCCCTTTGGGGACAGGCAACATGAACACTGAAGCTTTCTTT.

J is TRBJ1-5 and V is TRBV5-6; possible D gene TRBD1, 6 bases. The V and J ends lost 4 bases and 6 bases respectively, with 14 bases between them. Germline V gene lookup returns CDR1 SGHDT and CDR2 YYEEEE. The CDR3 is made up of 14 amino acids. The DNA for the CDR3 is TGTGCCAGCAGCCCAGGGGACACTGTTCAGCCCCAGCATTTT. It encodes CASSPGDTVQPQHF.

The table lists this clone with a count of one. The same CDR3 is also encoded by other DNA sequences in this sample. The J gene is TRBJ1-2, the V gene TRBV19; possibly TRBD1 for D (6 bases). CDR3 size: 12 residues. V was clipped by 6 bases and J by 8 bases, with 13 bases between them. Germline V gene sequence: CDR1 LNHDA, CDR2 SQIVND (reference sequence). The CDR3 DNA reads as TGTGCCAGTAGGGACAGAGTTGGCGGCTACACCTTC. It translates to CASRDRVGGYTF. The whole variable domain, filled in from reference TRBV19 and TRBJ1-2, reads DGGITQSPKYLFRKEGQNVTLSCEQNLNHDAMYWYRQDPGQGLRLIYYSQIVNDFQKGDIAEGYSVSREKKESFPLTVTSAQKNPTAFYLCASRDRVGGYTFGSGTRLTVV.

As DNA, the CDR3 is TGTGCCAGCAGCCCCTTAGGGAGCTCCTACAATGAGCAGTTCTTC. Its translation is CASSPLGSSYNEQFF. The rearrangement joins TRBV28 to TRBJ2-1, with D tentatively TRBD2 (5 bases). Germline CDR1 reads MDHEN; CDR2 reads SYDVKM. The CDR3 length is 15 residues. The V end was cut by 6 bases, the J end by 0 bases, with 12 bases between.

V is TRBV19 and J is TRBJ1-6, with D hard to call. Trimming took off 3 bases at V and 8 bases at J, with 5 bases between the two ends. The CDR3 is 12 residues long. Germline CDR1 is LNHDA and CDR2 is SQIVND (reference sequence). CDR3: CASSISDSPLHF. The DNA of the CDR3 is TGTGCCAGTAGTATTTCGGATTCACCCCTCCACTTT.

This rearrangement joins TRBV11-2 to TRBJ2-7; a possible D gene is TRBD2 (7 bases). Germline V gene sequence: CDR1 SGHAT, CDR2 FQNNGV. This CDR3 is built from 16 residues. Trimming pared 0 bases from V and 0 bases from J, leaving 12 bases between. The CDR3 nucleotides are TGTGCCAGCAGCTTAGATGCGGGGGCCAGCTCCTACGAGCAGTACTTC. This sequence encodes CASSLDAGASSYEQYF.